Following are 19 T cell receptor beta chains from one sample sequenced in a study of T cell responses to AZD1222 COVID-19 vaccine. Sequenced by immunoSEQ multiplex PCR; TCRdb stores in-frame clones only, minus some. Among over 120,000 clones listed, 85% to 95% were seen once. The specimen was peripheral blood, collected 28 days after the second AZD1222 dose. Receptors were obtained from an adult who received the AZD1222 COVID-19 vaccine.

The chain is built from TRBV6-5 and TRBJ2-1, with D uncertain. Trimming pared 6 bases from V and 11 bases from J, leaving 11 bases between. The germline CDR1 and CDR2 sequences are MNHEY and SVGAGI. The CDR3 contains 11 residues. CDR3 sequence: CASSSPPQQFF. CDR3 DNA sequence: TGTGCCAGCAGCTCACCCCCTCAGCAGTTCTTC.

The CDR3 DNA is TGTGCTAGTGCCATCGACAGGGGAGCAGAGACCCAGTACTTC. Amino acids: CASAIDRGAETQYF. V usage is TRBV12-5 and J usage is TRBJ2-5; 8 bases are a match to TRBD1. Germline CDR1 LGHNT, CDR2 FRNRAP. J lost 4 bases, V lost 7 bases, and 8 bases had no gene match. The CDR3 spans 14 residues.

The J gene is TRBJ2-2, the V gene TRBV9, with a weak D call TRBD2 (5 bases). Trimming took 3 bases from V and 4 from J, leaving 13 bases between them. CDR1 SGDLS and CDR2 YYNGEE come from the germline V gene. The CDR3 runs to 15 residues. The CDR3 DNA sequence: TGTGCCAGCAGCGCCAAGAGAGGGCCCACCGGGGAGCTGTTTTTT. This gives the protein CASSAKRGPTGELFF.

The chain joins TRBV28 to TRBJ2-7; the D is unclear. V gave up 5 bases and J gave up 3 bases, with 8 bases separating them. Germline-derived CDR1 and CDR2 are MDHEN and SYDVKM. There are 12 residues in the CDR3. CDR3 in DNA: TGTGCCAGCAGTGGCGGATTCTACGAGCAGTACTTC. Translated, it gives CASSGGFYEQYF.

This clone was recorded once. The chain couples TRBV12-5 to TRBJ1-3; D gene uncertain. In germline, CDR1 is LGHNT, CDR2 FRNRAP. V was cut by 6 bases and J by 0 bases, with 6 bases left in between. The CDR3 spans 13 residues. The CDR3 DNA is TGTGCTAGTGGGCTAAACTCTGGAAACACCATATATTTT. Residues: CASGLNSGNTIYF.

This clone was detected only once. The chain couples TRBV6-6 to TRBJ1-1; D gene unclear. There are 14 residues in the CDR3. V lost 5 bases and J 1 base, leaving 11 bases between the germline ends. CDR1 and CDR2 (germline): MNHNY, SVGAGI (reference sequence). The CDR3 is CASSGGRRNTEAFF. In DNA form, the CDR3 reads TGTGCCAGCAGTGGAGGGAGGCGGAACACTGAAGCTTTCTTT.

V gene TRBV10-3 combines with J gene TRBJ2-6; a possible D gene is TRBD2 (5 bases). With 8 bases removed from V and 2 bases from J, the gap between germline ends came to 7 bases. The germline V gene has CDR1 ENHRY and CDR2 SYGVKD. The CDR3 spans 13 residues. The CDR3: CAIREPGANVLTF. The CDR3 region has the DNA TGTGCCATCCGGGAACCTGGGGCCAACGTCCTGACTTTC.

This clone was counted only a few times. The chain joins TRBV27 to TRBJ1-5; perhaps TRBD1 as D (5 bases). The V end was cut by 6 bases, the J end by 6 bases, with 18 bases between. Looked up from germline, CDR1 is MNHEY and CDR2 is SMNVEV (reference sequence). The CDR3 covers 15 residues. The CDR3 sequence: CASRPSNGGGQPQHF. The CDR3 nucleotides read TGTGCCAGCAGGCCATCAAATGGGGGGGGTCAGCCCCAGCATTTT.

The chain links TRBV24-1 to TRBJ2-1, with D tentatively TRBD2 (6 bases). The CDR3 length is 11 residues. V lost 9 bases and J lost 10, with 12 bases in between. CDR1 and CDR2 from the germline V gene are KGHDR and SFDVKD. Written as DNA, the CDR3 is TGTGCCACCGTGCGGGAAGGGGAGCAGTTCTTC. Amino acid sequence: CATVREGEQFF.

This clone was detected only once. CDR3 nucleotides: TGTGCCAGCAGCGGTGGGGGGAACAATGAGCAGTTCTTC. It codes for CASSGGGNNEQFF. The rearrangement uses TRBV9 and TRBJ2-1, with D maybe TRBD2 (6 bases). The CDR3 spans 13 residues. The V end lost 3 bases, the J end lost 5 bases, and 9 bases lay between the germline ends. Germline CDR1 SGDLS, CDR2 YYNGEE.

V gene TRBV29-1 combines with J gene TRBJ2-1; D is unclear. Trimming left V 8 bases short and J 3 bases short, with 20 bases between. The length of the CDR3 is 15 residues. CDR1 and CDR2 from the germline V gene are SQVTM and ANQGSEA. The CDR3 nucleotides read TGCAGCCACGCGAGACCTCCACCCTTCTACAATGAGCAGTTCTTC. Translating gives CSHARPPPFYNEQFF.

V is TRBV11-2 and J is TRBJ2-1; possibly TRBD1 for D (5 bases). Germline V CDR1 and CDR2: SGHAT, FQNNGV. The CDR3 loop spans 15 amino acids. Deletions cut 4 bases from V and 10 bases from J, with 20 bases between. CDR3 protein: CASSSVRGPVREQFF. Here the CDR3 DNA reads TGTGCCAGCAGCTCAGTTAGGGGCCCCGTGAGGGAGCAGTTCTTC. Full variable domain (rest looked up from reference TRBV11-2 and TRBJ2-1): EAGVAQSPRYKIIEKRQSVAFWCNPISGHATLYWYQQILGQGPKLLIQFQNNGVVDDSQLPKDRFSAERLKGVDSTLKIQPAKLEDSAVYLCASSSVRGPVREQFFGPGTRLTVL.

The gene calls are TRBV28 and TRBJ1-2, with D perhaps matching TRBD1 (6 bases). Trimming took 2 bases from V and 1 from J, leaving 11 bases between them. The CDR3 covers 15 residues. The germline V gene encodes CDR1 MDHEN and CDR2 SYDVKM. The CDR3 protein is CASSLQQGYNYGYTF. CDR3 DNA: TGTGCCAGCAGTTTACAACAGGGATATAACTATGGCTACACCTTC.

Remarks on this clone: Other DNA sequences from this sample encode an identical CDR3 as well. The chain joins TRBV29-1 to TRBJ1-1, with D tentatively TRBD1 (5 bases). From germline, CDR1 is SQVTM and CDR2 ANQGSEA. The CDR3 is made up of 11 amino acids. Between the trimmed V and J ends, which lost 6 bases and 1 base, there was a span of 6 bases. CDR3 sequence (DNA): TGCAGCGTAGACAGGAACACTGAAGCTTTCTTT. Encoded protein: CSVDRNTEAFF.

V usage is TRBV19 and J usage is TRBJ2-2; 7 bases line up with TRBD2. Germline V gene sequence: CDR1 LNHDA, CDR2 SQIVND (reference sequence). The CDR3 covers 15 residues. With 9 bases clipped from V and 3 bases from J, the junction kept 10 bases outside the gene matches. CDR3 residues: CASGGRREYTGELFF. CDR3 nucleotides: TGTGCCAGCGGAGGTCGGCGGGAGTACACCGGGGAGCTGTTTTTT.

The table lists this clone with a few counts. The chain recombines TRBV18 with TRBJ1-1, with unresolved D. The CDR3 totals 15 residues. Germline V gene lookup returns CDR1 KGHSH and CDR2 LQKENI. The V end lost 1 base, the J end lost 3 bases, and 12 bases lay between the germline ends. The CDR3 here is CASSPLRRADTEAFF. The CDR3, as DNA: TGTGCCAGCTCACCACTCCGGCGAGCGGACACTGAAGCTTTCTTT.

The chain joins TRBV19 to TRBJ2-5; D remains unclear. Per germline, CDR1 LNHDA and CDR2 SQIVND (reference sequence). The V end lost 5 bases, the J end lost 2 bases, and 15 bases lay between the germline ends. This CDR3 comprises 15 residues. CDR3 sequence reads: CASSQPYLDQETQYF. The CDR3 DNA sequence: TGTGCCAGTAGTCAACCTTACCTTGATCAAGAGACCCAGTACTTC. The full variable domain, its missing parts supplied by reference TRBV19 and TRBJ2-5, is DGGITQSPKYLFRKEGQNVTLSCEQNLNHDAMYWYRQDPGQGLRLIYYSQIVNDFQKGDIAEGYSVSREKKESFPLTVTSAQKNPTAFYLCASSQPYLDQETQYFGPGTRLLVL.

The chain couples TRBV7-2 to TRBJ2-1; 7 nucleotides line up with TRBD2. This CDR3 is 15 amino acids long. Germline CDR1 is SGHTA and CDR2 is FQGNSA. V dropped 5 bases and J dropped 8; count of bases not matched to a gene: 12. As DNA, the CDR3 is TGTGCCAGCAGCCAGACTAGCCATTTCATCGATGAGCAGTTCTTC. It specifies CASSQTSHFIDEQFF.

The CDR3 DNA reads TGTGCCAGCAGCTTCCGGACTAGCGGGCGGGATACGCAGTATTTT. Translating it yields CASSFRTSGRDTQYF. The chain carries TRBV7-3 and TRBJ2-3; TRBD2 matches at 11 bases. After removal of 3 bases from V and 6 bases from J, the junction contained 5 bases not matched to a gene. CDR1 and CDR2 (germline): SGHTA, FQGTGA. The CDR3 contains 15 residues.